This entry describes one T cell receptor (beta chain). The sample comes from a study of shared clonotypes between healthy human individuals. Assay: immunoSEQ multiplex PCR; the TCRdb copy retains only in-frame clones and omits some. The sample has about 2.1 million clones, 80% to 95% seen once. CD45RO-negative cells were positively selected for CCR7, leaving out terminally differentiated effector memory CD45RA+ cells. V was clipped by 0 bases and J by 7 bases; unmatched bases: 10. This CDR3 comprises 16 residues. Germline V lookup: CDR1 SGHDT, CDR2 YYEEEE. This TCR was recovered from a man aged 18 to 35 in good health. Some clones in this sample may be carry-over from other donors' samples. This chain joins TRBV5-6 and TRBJ2-7; the match to TRBD1 covers 10 bases. The sample consisted of naive CD8+ T cells from PBMCs. The CDR3 loop is CASSLATGTGEREQYF. CDR3 DNA: TGTGCCAGCAGCTTGGCCACCGGGACAGGGGAAAGGGAGCAGTACTTC.